The next 10 T cell receptor beta chains were all read from a single sample in a study of response to subunit inactivated influenza vaccine. TCRdb passed the RT-PCR reads through MiXCR, listing each CDR3 protein once. The table lists some 300,000 distinct CDR3 sequences, 22% of them singletons, with under 13% in the top ten. The starting material was PBMCs from blood, obtained approximately 22 months after vaccination. The source of these receptors is a man between 50 and 69 years old who received an inactivated influenza vaccine.

The V gene is TRBV20-1, the J gene TRBJ2-4; D might be TRBD2 (6 bases). V shed 5 bases and J shed 5 bases, with 13 bases lying between them. This CDR3 is 13 amino acids long. The germline V gene has CDR1 DFQATT and CDR2 SNEGSKA (reference sequence). CDR3 in DNA: TGCAGTGCTGTGGGGGGTCGGGAAAACATTCAGTACTTC. Its protein is CSAVGGRENIQYF.

This clonotype was counted between two and nine times. The rearrangement uses TRBV11-2 and TRBJ1-4, with a tentative D call TRBD1 (5 bases). The length of the CDR3 is 14 residues. Germline CDR1 is SGHAT and CDR2 is FQNNGV. V lost 5 bases and J 4 bases, leaving 11 bases between the germline ends. The CDR3 reads CASSQGLLNEKLFF. The DNA of the CDR3 is TGTGCCAGCAGCCAGGGCCTACTTAATGAAAAACTGTTTTTT.

At least ten counts were recorded for this clonotype. This rearrangement joins TRBV5-1 to TRBJ1-1; D is unclear. Trimming took off 2 bases at V and 3 bases at J, with 20 bases between the two ends. Germline V gene sequence: CDR1 SGHRS, CDR2 YFSETQ. The length of the CDR3 is 17 residues. CDR3 in DNA: TGCGCCAGCAGCTTCGTTAGGTCCGGGAGGGTTGACACTGAAGCTTTCTTT. This translates into CASSFVRSGRVDTEAFF.

The chain combines TRBV21-1 with TRBJ2-5; the D call TRBD1 from the table was never checked on the DNA. TRBV21-1 is reported as a pseudogene. The CDR3 runs 16 residues. The CDR3 DNA is TGTGCCAGCAGGAAAGGACAGGAGCCGTACCAAGAGACCCAGTACTTC. This sequence encodes CASRKGQEPYQETQYF.

This clonotype was observed a few times. The J gene is TRBJ1-2, the V gene TRBV7-2; 7 bases map to TRBD1. With 5 bases clipped from V and 4 bases from J, the junction kept 10 bases outside the gene matches. Germline V gene lookup returns CDR1 SGHTA and CDR2 FQGNSA. The CDR3 is 15 amino acids. The CDR3 reads CASSGQGQSGYGYTF. CDR3 in DNA: TGTGCCAGCAGCGGCCAGGGACAGTCGGGCTATGGCTACACCTTC.

Only a few counts were recorded for this clonotype. The chain couples TRBV15 to TRBJ2-2; D not certain. V shed 5 bases and J shed 7 bases, with 14 bases lying between them. The germline V gene has CDR1 LNHNV and CDR2 YYDKDF (reference sequence). The CDR3 covers 14 residues. CDR3 DNA: TGTGCCACCAGCTCGATCAGGACGAGCGGGGAGCTGTTTTTT. Translation gives CATSSIRTSGELFF.

This chain connects TRBV20-1 to TRBJ2-3, with D tentatively TRBD1 (5 bases). CDR1 is DFQATT and CDR2 is SNEGSKA in the germline V gene (reference sequence). The ends were cut back, 5 bases at V and 8 bases at J, with 11 bases in the middle. The CDR3 has 11 residues. The CDR3, as DNA: TGCAGTGCTTGGGGCCTAGGTACGCAGTATTTT. As protein: CSAWGLGTQYF.

The chain uses TRBV10-3 and TRBJ1-2; D may be TRBD1 (5 bases). The V gene lost 10 bases and the J gene lost 8 bases, with 23 bases spanning the gap. Germline V CDR1 and CDR2: ENHRY, SYGVKD. The length of the CDR3 is 14 residues. The CDR3 loop reads CATTALGEGRGYTF. The CDR3 nucleotides are TGTGCCACGACTGCTTTGGGGGAAGGGCGCGGCTACACCTTC.

This chain links TRBV5-5 with TRBJ1-3, with no clear D. The CDR3 contains 15 residues. CDR1 and CDR2 (germline): SGHKS, YYEKEE (reference sequence). Trimming stripped 4 bases from V and 1 base from J, with 12 bases between. The CDR3 reads CASSHLTASGNTIYF. CDR3 coding DNA: TGTGCCAGCAGCCATCTGACGGCTTCTGGAAACACCATATATTTT.

This chain connects TRBV30 to TRBJ1-6; D unclear. Deletions cut 2 bases from V and 6 bases from J, with 14 bases between. Germline values: CDR1 GTSNPN, CDR2 SVGIG (reference sequence). The CDR3 sequence is 15 residues long. CDR3 nucleotide sequence: TGTGCCTGGAGTTTAAGGCAGGCGATTAATTCACCCCTCCACTTT. Translated: CAWSLRQAINSPLHF. The whole variable domain, remainder taken from reference TRBV30 and TRBJ1-6, is SQTIHQWPATLVQPVGSPLSLECTVEGTSNPNLYWYRQAAGRGLQLLFYSVGIGQISSEVPQNLSASRPQDRQFILSSKKLLLSDSGFYLCAWSLRQAINSPLHFGNGTRLTVT.